This T cell receptor beta chain was identified in a study of T-cell reconstitution after alpha-beta-depleted transplantation in children. The table lists this clonotype with a few counts. Its target is unknown. A library of TCRbeta sequences, prepared with unique molecular identifiers, was generated. TCRdb re-called the PCR reads through MiXCR, storing one row per CDR3 protein. The data show 670,000 or so distinct CDR3 sequences, less than 15% seen once. The CDR3 totals 17 residues. V was pared by 1 base and J by 3 bases, with 6 bases of the junction left unmatched. Germline V gene data show CDR1 as SEHNR and CDR2 as FQNEAQ (reference sequence). Findings and limits, study-wide: Reported findings indicate that, about two months after transplant, alpha-beta T cells came from several hundred expanded clones, which were derived from non-depleted graft cells.

This chain connects TRBV7-9 to TRBJ2-3; 11 bases are shared with TRBD2. The specimen comprised PBMCs, sampled before TCRalphabeta/CD19-depleted stem cell transplant. The TCR comes from a girl aged 2 to 10 with congenital amegakaryocytic thrombocytopenia, due to receive a stem cell transplant. CDR3 in amino acids: CASSLDVLAGATDTQYF. CDR3 nucleotides: TGTGCCAGCAGCTTAGACGTACTAGCGGGGGCGACAGATACGCAGTATTTT.